This passage covers 16 T cell receptor beta chains from one sample sequenced in a study of CD8+ T cells in alopecia areata. Reverse transcribed after extraction, RNA yielded cDNA as the sequencing template. Assay: immunoSEQ multiplex PCR; the TCRdb copy retains only in-frame clones and omits some. In the table there are roughly 120,000 clones, roughly three fifths of which are singletons. Stated treatment: oral pan-JAK inhibitor, 5-10 mg twice daily. The sample in question was CD8+ T cells sorted from blood, obtained at week 24, from a patient treated with tofacitinib. The receptors stem from a human donor with alopecia areata.

The rearrangement uses TRBV7-9 and TRBJ1-2; the match to TRBD1 covers 7 bases. V gave up 3 bases and J gave up 0 bases; unmatched junction bases: 10. CDR1 and CDR2 from the germline V gene are SEHNR and FQNEAQ (reference sequence). This CDR3 has 17 residues. In DNA form, the CDR3 reads TGTGCCAGCAGCTTTCCCGGGACAGCTAGCGCTAACTATGGCTACACCTTC. Translating it yields CASSFPGTASANYGYTF.

The chain recombines TRBV7-9 with TRBJ2-1; a possible D gene is TRBD1 (6 bases). The CDR3 totals 15 residues. CDR1 and CDR2 (germline): SEHNR, FQNEAQ (reference sequence). V lost 3 bases and J 3 bases, leaving 12 bases between the germline ends. The CDR3 reads CASSFAQGNYNEQFF. The CDR3, as DNA: TGTGCCAGCAGCTTCGCACAGGGCAACTACAATGAGCAGTTCTTC.

The rearrangement links TRBV13 to TRBJ2-1, with a possible D match to TRBD2 (7 bases). Germline-derived CDR1 and CDR2 are PRHDT and FYEKMQ (reference sequence). The ends were cut back, 1 base at V and 3 bases at J, with 10 bases in the middle. The CDR3 has 15 residues. The DNA of the CDR3 is TGTGCCAGCAGCTTAGCGGGGGGCATCTACAATGAGCAGTTCTTC. It specifies CASSLAGGIYNEQFF.

V usage is TRBV30 and J usage is TRBJ2-7, with D perhaps matching TRBD2 (5 bases). Trimming took off 3 bases at V and 6 bases at J, with 15 bases between the two ends. CDR1 is GTSNPN, CDR2 SVGIG, per germline (reference sequence). The CDR3 extends over 13 amino acids. CDR3 in amino acids: CAWSSGNLIEQYF. CDR3 sequence (DNA): TGTGCCTGGAGCTCGGGGAACCTCATCGAGCAGTACTTC.

The chain joins TRBV30 to TRBJ1-5; D unresolved. Germline CDR1 GTSNPN, CDR2 SVGIG (reference sequence). The CDR3 spans 17 residues. V was pared by 0 bases and J by 3 bases, with 18 bases between. CDR3 nucleotide sequence: TGTGCCTGGAGTGTATATGGCGAAACCCTCTACAATCAGCCCCAGCATTTT. Encoded protein: CAWSVYGETLYNQPQHF. Full variable domain (remainder filled in from reference TRBV30 and TRBJ1-5): SQTIHQWPATLVQPVGSPLSLECTVEGTSNPNLYWYRQAAGRGLQLLFYSVGIGQISSEVPQNLSASRPQDRQFILSSKKLLLSDSGFYLCAWSVYGETLYNQPQHFGDGTRLSIL.

This clone was recorded a few times. The sample holds other DNA sequences that translate to the same CDR3. The V gene is TRBV7-9, the J gene TRBJ1-1; D is ambiguous. Germline CDR1 and CDR2: SEHNR and FQNEAQ (reference sequence). V lost 3 bases and J 3 bases, leaving 5 bases between the germline ends. CDR3 length: 12 residues. The CDR3 DNA reads TGTGCCAGCAGCTTCGCCGACACTGAAGCTTTCTTT. It encodes CASSFADTEAFF.

This clone came up once. The gene calls are TRBV5-6 and TRBJ1-2; no clear D. Germline CDR1 and CDR2: SGHDT and YYEEEE. Trimming took off 1 base at V and 4 bases at J, with 11 bases between the two ends. The CDR3 is made up of 14 amino acids. The chain's CDR3 is CASSLKGSSYGYTF. In DNA, the CDR3 is TGTGCCAGCAGCTTGAAGGGCTCAAGCTATGGCTACACCTTC.

The chain uses TRBV7-6 and TRBJ1-2, with TRBD1 identical over 8 bases. Germline values: CDR1 SGHVS, CDR2 FNYEAQ. J was trimmed by 9 bases and V by 1 base; bases with no gene match: 7. The CDR3 has 14 residues. The CDR3: CASSLEARGPRYTF. The CDR3 coding sequence is TGTGCCAGCAGCTTAGAGGCCAGGGGGCCCCGCTACACCTTC. The full variable domain, with the rest looked up from reference TRBV7-6 and TRBJ1-2, is GAGVSQSPRYKVTKRGQDVALRCDPISGHVSLYWYRQALGQGPEFLTYFNYEAQQDKSGLPNDRFSAERPEGSISTLTIQRTEQRDSAMYRCASSLEARGPRYTFGSGTRLTVV.

This sequence joins TRBV4-3 and TRBJ2-7; D not resolved. This CDR3 spans 14 amino acids. Germline loops: CDR1 LGHNA, CDR2 YSLEER. V shed 1 base and J shed 5 bases, with 12 bases lying between them. The CDR3 spells CASSQVWGRDEQYF. As DNA, the CDR3 is TGCGCCAGCAGCCAAGTCTGGGGTCGGGACGAGCAGTACTTC.

The genes are TRBV6-5 and TRBJ1-1, with no clear D. This CDR3 is 13 amino acids long. Trimming left V 5 bases short and J 3 bases short, with 10 bases between. Germline CDR1 is MNHEY and CDR2 is SVGAGI. The CDR3 DNA follows: TGTGCCAGCAGTGCTGGGTTTTACACTGAAGCTTTCTTT. Encoded protein: CASSAGFYTEAFF.

This chain uses TRBV25-1 with TRBJ2-7; 12 bases fit TRBD2. V trimming: 2 bases; J trimming: 2 bases; junction bases outside the gene matches: 1. Germline CDR1 is MGHDK and CDR2 is SYGVNS. The CDR3 covers 15 residues. Written as DNA, the CDR3 is TGTGCCAGCAGTGAAGGACTAGCGGGGACCTACGAGCAGTACTTC. Amino acids: CASSEGLAGTYEQYF.

The chain combines TRBV7-9 with TRBJ2-1; D is possibly TRBD2 (5 bases). CDR3 length: 13 amino acids. The germline V and J ends were trimmed by 5 bases and 7 bases, with 12 bases remaining between them. Germline V gene lookup returns CDR1 SEHNR and CDR2 FQNEAQ (reference sequence). CDR3 DNA: TGTGCCAGCAGCACTAGTAGGCGGAATGAGCAGTTCTTC. It yields the protein CASSTSRRNEQFF.

The chain combines TRBV29-1 with TRBJ1-3, with D unclear. The CDR3 is 13 residues long. Looked up from germline, CDR1 is SQVTM and CDR2 is ANQGSEA. V was clipped by 4 bases and J by 0 bases, with 7 bases between them. CDR3 region: CSVVTDSGNTIYF. Here the CDR3 DNA reads TGCAGCGTTGTGACTGACTCTGGAAACACCATATATTTT.

The rearrangement joins TRBV13 to TRBJ2-7, with D possibly being TRBD2 (6 bases). Trimming left V 0 bases short and J 6 bases short, with 12 bases between. The CDR3 runs 14 residues. Germline V gene lookup returns CDR1 PRHDT and CDR2 FYEKMQ (reference sequence). The CDR3 sequence is CASSLGRDLREQYF. In DNA form, the CDR3 reads TGTGCCAGCAGCTTAGGGCGGGACCTACGCGAGCAGTACTTC.

V is TRBV27 and J is TRBJ2-5; 10 nucleotides line up with TRBD1. CDR3 length: 15 amino acids. Germline V CDR1 and CDR2: MNHEY, SMNVEV (reference sequence). With 3 bases clipped from V and 5 bases from J, the junction kept 6 bases outside the gene matches. The CDR3 spells CASSLTGGFPETQYF. CDR3 sequence (DNA): TGTGCCAGCAGTTTGACAGGGGGCTTCCCGGAGACCCAGTACTTC.

The chain recombines TRBV7-9 with TRBJ1-2; D is ambiguous. The V gene lost 5 bases and the J gene lost 2 bases, with 9 bases spanning the gap. The CDR3 consists of 13 residues. Germline V gives CDR1 SEHNR, CDR2 FQNEAQ (reference sequence). DNA of the CDR3: TGTGCCAGCAGCCAGGAAAACAACTATGGCTACACCTTC. It is translated as CASSQENNYGYTF.